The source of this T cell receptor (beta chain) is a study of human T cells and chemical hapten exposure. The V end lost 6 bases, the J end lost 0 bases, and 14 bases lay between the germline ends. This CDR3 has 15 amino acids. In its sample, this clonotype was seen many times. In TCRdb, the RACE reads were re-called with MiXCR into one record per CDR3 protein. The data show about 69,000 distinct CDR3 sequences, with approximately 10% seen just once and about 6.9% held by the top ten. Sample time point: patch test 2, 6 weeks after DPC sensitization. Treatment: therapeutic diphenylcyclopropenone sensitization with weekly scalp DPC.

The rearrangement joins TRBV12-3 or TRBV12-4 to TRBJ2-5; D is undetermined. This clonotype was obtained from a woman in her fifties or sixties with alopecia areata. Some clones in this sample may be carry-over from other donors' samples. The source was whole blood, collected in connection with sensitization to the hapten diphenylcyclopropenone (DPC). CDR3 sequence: CASSPSVGYQETQYF. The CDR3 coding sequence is TGTGCCAGCAGCCCGTCCGTGGGGTACCAAGAGACCCAGTACTTC.